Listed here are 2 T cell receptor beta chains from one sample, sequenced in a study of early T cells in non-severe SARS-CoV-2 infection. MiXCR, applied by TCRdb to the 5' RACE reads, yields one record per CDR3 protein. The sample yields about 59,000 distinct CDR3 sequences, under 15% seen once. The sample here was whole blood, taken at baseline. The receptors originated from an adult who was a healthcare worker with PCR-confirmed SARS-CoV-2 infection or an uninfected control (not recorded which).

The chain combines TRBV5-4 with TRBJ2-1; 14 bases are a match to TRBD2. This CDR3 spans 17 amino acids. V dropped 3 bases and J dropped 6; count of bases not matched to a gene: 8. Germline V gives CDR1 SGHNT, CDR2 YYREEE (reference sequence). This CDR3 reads CASSSLTSGGAPNEQFF. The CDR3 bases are TGTGCCAGCAGCTCCCTGACTAGCGGGGGGGCCCCCAATGAGCAGTTCTTC.

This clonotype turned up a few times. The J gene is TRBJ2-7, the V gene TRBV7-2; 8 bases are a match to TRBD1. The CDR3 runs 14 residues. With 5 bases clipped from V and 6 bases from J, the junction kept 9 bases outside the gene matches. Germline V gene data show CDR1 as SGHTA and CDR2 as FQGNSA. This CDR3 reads CASSPPPTGVEQYF. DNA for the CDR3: TGTGCCAGCAGCCCTCCCCCGACAGGGGTCGAGCAGTACTTC.